Listed below are T cell receptor beta chains from one sample, sequenced in a study of T cells in Graves' hyperthyroidism and ophthalmopathy. Via MiXCR, TCRdb re-called the multiplex PCR reads, giving one row per CDR3 protein. The profile shows hundreds of thousands of distinct CDR3 sequences, about a third of them singletons. Sequenced material: blood. Receptors were obtained from a woman in her forties with Graves' hyperthyroidism. CDR3s include the opening cysteine and the closing phenylalanine or tryptophan. The D gene is left open where the match is weak. Only part of the rows carry a size: once, few, many, or a class if the clone is expanded.

len,j_gene,v_gene,abundance,d_gene,CDR3aa,CDR3nt
14,TRBJ2-2,TRBV12-3/TRBV12-4,few,.,CASSFLFAGGELFF,TGTGCCAGCAGTTTCCTGTTTGCCGGGGGGGAGCTGTTTTTT
14,TRBJ2-5,TRBV6-5,few,.,CASSYFGTQETQYF,TGTGCCAGCAGTTATTTCGGGACCCAAGAGACCCAGTACTTC
13,TRBJ1-4,TRBV12-3/TRBV12-4,.,.,CASTGGTGEKLFF,TGTGCCAGCACAGGCGGTACCGGAGAAAAACTGTTTTTT
13,TRBJ1-2,TRBV2,.,.,CASSDSEWDGYTF,TGTGCCAGCAGTGATAGTGAGTGGGATGGCTACACCTTC
14,TRBJ2-7,TRBV5-1,many,TRBD1,CASSLTGNTGELYF,TGCGCCAGCAGCCTGACAGGGAACACCGGGGAGCTGTACTTC
14,TRBJ1-1,TRBV25-1,.,TRBD1,CASSIWTGSTEAFF,TGTGCCAGCAGTATTTGGACAGGGTCGACTGAAGCTTTCTTT
13,TRBJ1-1,TRBV19,many,.,CASSTQRDTEAFF,TGTGCCAGTAGTACCCAAAGGGACACTGAAGCTTTCTTT
12,TRBJ1-1,TRBV7-2,many,TRBD1,CASSLGQATPLF,TGTGCCAGCAGCTTGGGACAGGCCACGCCGCTCTTT
16,TRBJ1-1,TRBV19,many,TRBD1,CASSIYRTGKYTEAFF,TGTGCCAGTAGTATCTATCGGACAGGGAAGTACACTGAAGCTTTCTTT
15,TRBJ1-3,TRBV7-6,many,.,CASSFSSSDGNTIYF,TGTGCCAGCAGCTTCTCATCTTCCGATGGAAACACCATATATTTT
13,TRBJ1-2,TRBV6-5,few,.,CASTRMPASGYTF,TGTGCCAGCACCCGAATGCCGGCTTCCGGGTACACCTTC
12,TRBJ1-2,TRBV29-1,.,.,CSNPGSLHGYTF,TGCAGCAATCCAGGGAGTCTTCATGGCTACACCTTC
15,TRBJ1-5,TRBV5-8,many,TRBD1,CASSLDRGPPATQHF,TGTGCCAGCAGCTTGGACAGGGGACCTCCTGCGACCCAGCATTTT
13,TRBJ1-2,TRBV7-2,.,TRBD1,CASSWETGNGYTF,TGTGCCAGCAGCTGGGAGACAGGGAATGGCTACACCTTC
14,TRBJ1-1,TRBV11-2,many,.,CASSLEEVNTEAFF,TGTGCCAGCAGCTTAGAGGAGGTGAACACTGAAGCTTTCTTT
17,TRBJ2-2,TRBV19,.,.,CARFQIADDDRTGELFF,TGTGCCAGGTTTCAAATAGCCGATGATGACAGGACCGGGGAGCTGTTTTTT
15,TRBJ1-2,TRBV4-3,.,.,CVSSQDFGTNYGYTF,TGCGTCAGCAGCCAAGATTTCGGGACTAACTATGGCTACACCTTC
16,TRBJ1-4,TRBV7-9,.,.,CASSLWAGDKGEKLFF,TGTGCCAGCAGCCTGTGGGCGGGGGACAAGGGAGAAAAACTGTTTTTT
13,TRBJ1-1,TRBV19,.,TRBD1,CASSTRDRREAFF,TGTGCCTCTTCCACCCGGGACAGGAGGGAAGCTTTCTTT
17,TRBJ1-2,TRBV6-2/TRBV6-3,.,TRBD1,CAWSVPGQGGLTQGYTF,TGTGCCTGGAGTGTACCTGGACAGGGAGGTTTGACGCAGGGCTACACCTTC
13,TRBJ2-2,TRBV28,.,.,CATRGSATGELFF,TGTGCCACCCGAGGGAGCGCCACCGGGGAGCTGTTTTTT
15,TRBJ2-7,TRBV4-2,many,.,CASSQESRARYEQYF,TGTGCCAGCAGCCAGGAGAGTAGGGCCCGCTACGAGCAGTACTTC
13,TRBJ2-3,TRBV7-9,few,.,CASSLITGDTQYF,TGTGCCAGCAGCTTAATCACCGGAGATACGCAGTATTTT
16,TRBJ1-5,TRBV15,many,.,CATSRDLSGRTKPQHF,TGTGCCACCAGCAGAGATCTCTCGGGGCGCACGAAGCCCCAGCATTTT
17,TRBJ2-7,TRBV9,.,TRBD2,CASSVTMTSGRAGEQYF,TGTGCCAGCAGCGTAACTATGACTAGCGGGAGGGCCGGTGAGCAGTACTTC
18,TRBJ2-6,TRBV9,.,.,CASSAQQGASSGANVLTF,TGTGCCAGCAGCGCACAGCAGGGAGCCAGCTCTGGGGCCAACGTCCTGACTTTC
15,TRBJ2-2,TRBV5-4,few,.,CASSLEGANTGELFF,TGTGCCAGCAGCTTGGAGGGGGCGAACACCGGGGAGCTGTTTTTT
18,TRBJ1-1,TRBV15,many,.,CATSRELVLESGESSAFF,TGTGCCACCAGCAGAGAATTGGTCCTTGAATCAGGGGAATCTTCGGCTTTCTTT
17,TRBJ1-1,TRBV15,many,.,CATSRDYGKLRGTEAFF,TGTGCCACCAGCAGAGATTACGGCAAGCTCCGAGGGACTGAAGCTTTCTTT
15,TRBJ2-7,TRBV7-8,many,.,CASTTSVGAGYEQYF,TGTGCCAGCACCACATCGGTAGGGGCAGGGTACGAGCAGTACTTC
16,TRBJ2-6,TRBV14,many,.,CASSQDLTSGANVLTF,TGTGCCAGCAGCCAAGATTTGACTTCTGGGGCCAACGTCCTGACTTTC
14,TRBJ2-4,TRBV20-1,once,.,CSARDSGAQNIQYF,TGCAGTGCTAGAGATTCGGGGGCCCAAAACATTCAGTACTTC
13,TRBJ1-2,TRBV3-1,few,.,CASSQDDRDGYTF,TGTGCCAGCAGCCAAGATGACAGAGATGGCTACACCTTC
16,TRBJ2-7,TRBV7-2,few,TRBD1,CASSSKAGQGPYEQYF,TGTGCCAGCAGCTCGAAAGCGGGACAGGGGCCCTACGAGCAGTACTTC
15,TRBJ2-5,TRBV27,few,.,CASSLSPWVGETQYF,TGTGCCAGCAGTTTATCTCCCTGGGTCGGGGAGACCCAGTACTTC